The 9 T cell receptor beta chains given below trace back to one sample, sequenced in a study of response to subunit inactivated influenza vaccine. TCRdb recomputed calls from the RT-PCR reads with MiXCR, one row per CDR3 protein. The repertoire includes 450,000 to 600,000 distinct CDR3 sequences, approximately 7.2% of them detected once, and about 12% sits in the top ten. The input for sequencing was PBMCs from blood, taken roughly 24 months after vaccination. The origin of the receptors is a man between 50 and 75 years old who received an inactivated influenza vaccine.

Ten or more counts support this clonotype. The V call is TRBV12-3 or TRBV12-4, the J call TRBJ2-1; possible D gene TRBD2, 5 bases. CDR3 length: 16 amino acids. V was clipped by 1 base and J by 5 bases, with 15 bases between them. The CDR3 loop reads CASSLVAGSPHNEQFF. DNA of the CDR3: TGTGCCAGCAGTTTAGTTGCGGGTAGCCCCCACAATGAGCAGTTCTTC.

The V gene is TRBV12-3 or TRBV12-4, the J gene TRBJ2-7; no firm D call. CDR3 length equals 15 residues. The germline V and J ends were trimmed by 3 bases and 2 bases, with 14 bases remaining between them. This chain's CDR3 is CASSFESAPTYEQYF. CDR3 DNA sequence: TGTGCCAGCAGTTTTGAATCGGCCCCCACCTACGAGCAGTACTTC.

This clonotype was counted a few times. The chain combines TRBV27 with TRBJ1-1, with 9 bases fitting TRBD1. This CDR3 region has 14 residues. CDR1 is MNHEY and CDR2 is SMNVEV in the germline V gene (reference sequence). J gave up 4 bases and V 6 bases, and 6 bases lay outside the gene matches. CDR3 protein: CASRGQGGSTEAFF. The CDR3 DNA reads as TGTGCCAGCAGGGGACAGGGTGGGAGCACTGAAGCTTTCTTT.

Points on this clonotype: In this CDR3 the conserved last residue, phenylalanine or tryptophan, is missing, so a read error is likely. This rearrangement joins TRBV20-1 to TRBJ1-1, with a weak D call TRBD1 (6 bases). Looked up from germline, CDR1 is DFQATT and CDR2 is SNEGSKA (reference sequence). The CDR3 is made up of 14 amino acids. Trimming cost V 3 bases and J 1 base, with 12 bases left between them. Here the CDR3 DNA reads TGCAGTGCTAGGTTTCGGGGGCCGAACACTGAAGCTTTCCTT. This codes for CSARFRGPNTEAFL.

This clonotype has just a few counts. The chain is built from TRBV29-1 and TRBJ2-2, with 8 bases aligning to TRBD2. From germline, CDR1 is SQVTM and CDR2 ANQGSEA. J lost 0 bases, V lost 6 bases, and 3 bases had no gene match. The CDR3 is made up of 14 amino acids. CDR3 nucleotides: TGCAGCGTCGGGGGGGGGCCGAACACCGGGGAGCTGTTTTTT. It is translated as CSVGGGPNTGELFF.

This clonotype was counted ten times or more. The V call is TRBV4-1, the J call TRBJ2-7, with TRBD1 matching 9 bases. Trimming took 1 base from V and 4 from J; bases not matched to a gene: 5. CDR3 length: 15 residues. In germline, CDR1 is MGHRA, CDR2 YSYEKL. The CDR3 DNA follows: TGCGCCAGCAGCCAAGTACACAGGGGGCAATACGAGCAGTACTTC. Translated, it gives CASSQVHRGQYEQYF.

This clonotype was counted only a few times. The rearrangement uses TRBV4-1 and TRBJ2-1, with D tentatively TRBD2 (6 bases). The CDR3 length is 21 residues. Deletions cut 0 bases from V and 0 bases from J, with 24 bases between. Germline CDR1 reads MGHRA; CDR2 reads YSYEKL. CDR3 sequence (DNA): TGCGCCAGCAGCCAAGATTTGGGAGGTTTTACATTTTCGAGCTCCTACAATGAGCAGTTCTTC. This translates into CASSQDLGGFTFSSSYNEQFF.

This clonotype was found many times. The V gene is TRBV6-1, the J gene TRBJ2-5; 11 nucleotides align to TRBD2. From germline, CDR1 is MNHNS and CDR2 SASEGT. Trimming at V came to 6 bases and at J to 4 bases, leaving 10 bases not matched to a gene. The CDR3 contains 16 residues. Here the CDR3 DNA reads TGTGCCAGCAGAGGCGTCACTAGCGGGAGACCAGAGACCCAGTACTTC. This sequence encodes CASRGVTSGRPETQYF.

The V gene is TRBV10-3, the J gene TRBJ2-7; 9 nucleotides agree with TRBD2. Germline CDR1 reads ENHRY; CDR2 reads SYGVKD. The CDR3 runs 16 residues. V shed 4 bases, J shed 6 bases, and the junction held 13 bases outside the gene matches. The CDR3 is CAISGSSGMGGGEQYF. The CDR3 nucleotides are TGTGCCATCAGTGGTTCTAGCGGGATGGGGGGCGGCGAGCAGTACTTC.